Included here is one TCR beta chain sequence, with context. The Seattle site enrolled patients during active infection and followed them longitudinally. This sample is drawn from a study of blood T cell repertoires in COVID-19. Study-level information: PBMCs, B-cell-depleted T cells, or T cells provided the cDNA or gDNA that made up the material.

V lost 2 bases, J lost 5 bases, and 16 bases lay in between. Germline assignment: CDR1 SGHRS and CDR2 YFSETQ. This CDR3 is built from 15 residues. How the authors handled the data: Nucleated cell number was recorded as an estimate derived from reference gene primer amplification. The table came from immunoSEQ multiplex PCR; TCRdb's copy has only in-frame clones and leaves some out. That table furnishes V, J and clone size, whereas the DNA furnished D and trimming. The sample shows about 110,000 clones, 75% to 90% of them seen only once. This TCR derives from a woman between 55 and 75 years old with COVID-19, enrolled during active disease. V usage is TRBV5-1 and J usage is TRBJ2-5, with D possibly being TRBD1 (5 bases). Input material: peripheral blood. The CDR3 DNA reads TGCGCCAGCAGCTTATTTACAGGCCTGGGCGAGACCCAGTACTTC. This codes for CASSLFTGLGETQYF.